These T cell receptor beta chains were read from a single sample in a study of spatial heterogeneity in lung cancer. TCRdb reprocessed the 5' RACE reads with MiXCR, giving one entry per CDR3 protein. The repertoire includes thousands of distinct CDR3 sequences, approximately 12% of them detected once, and about 11% sits in the top ten. Sequenced material: lung tumor tissue, taken at surgery. These receptors all stem from a male donor with early-stage non-small cell lung cancer. CDR3s include the opening cysteine and the closing phenylalanine or tryptophan. A D gene is named only where the DNA matches it firmly. Size is omitted from some rows. Given values are once, few, many or a class for expanded clones.

j_gene: TRBJ2-7
v_gene: TRBV5-1
d_gene: TRBD2
abundance: medium-sized
CDR3aa: CASRWNPSGGTLSYEQYF
CDR3nt: TGCGCCAGCAGATGGAATCCTAGCGGGGGAACCCTCTCCTACGAGCAGTACTTC

j_gene: TRBJ2-3
v_gene: TRBV6-2/TRBV6-3
d_gene: .
abundance: medium-sized
CDR3aa: CASSPAIRGIPRTDTQYF
CDR3nt: TGTGCCAGCAGCCCCGCAATTAGAGGGATCCCTAGGACAGATACGCAGTATTTT

j_gene: TRBJ2-4
v_gene: TRBV4-3
d_gene: .
abundance: many
CDR3aa: CASSQRAWLNIQYF
CDR3nt: TGCGCCAGCAGCCAACGGGCCTGGCTAAACATTCAGTACTTC

j_gene: TRBJ1-1
v_gene: TRBV28
d_gene: TRBD1
abundance: .
CDR3aa: CASSPPQGALNTEAFF
CDR3nt: TGTGCCAGCAGCCCCCCACAGGGGGCTTTGAACACTGAAGCTTTCTTT

j_gene: TRBJ2-2
v_gene: TRBV30
d_gene: TRBD1
abundance: .
CDR3aa: CAWSRTGLGELFF
CDR3nt: TGTGCCTGGAGTCGGACAGGTCTTGGGGAGCTGTTTTTT

j_gene: TRBJ2-1
v_gene: TRBV5-4
d_gene: TRBD2
abundance: many
CDR3aa: CASSPLAGGATDEQFF
CDR3nt: TGTGCCAGCAGCCCCCTAGCGGGAGGGGCCACAGATGAGCAGTTCTTC

j_gene: TRBJ1-5
v_gene: TRBV6-5
d_gene: .
abundance: many
CDR3aa: CASSTNQGNQPQHF
CDR3nt: TGTGCCAGCAGTACCAACCAGGGCAATCAGCCCCAGCATTTT

j_gene: TRBJ1-1
v_gene: TRBV12-3/TRBV12-4
d_gene: .
abundance: few
CDR3aa: CASSFGHWGEAFF
CDR3nt: TGTGCCAGCAGTTTCGGGCATTGGGGTGAAGCTTTCTTT

j_gene: TRBJ2-7
v_gene: TRBV7-9
d_gene: .
abundance: .
CDR3aa: CASASGYEQYF
CDR3nt: TGTGCCAGCGCAAGCGGCTACGAGCAGTACTTC

j_gene: TRBJ2-1
v_gene: TRBV5-1
d_gene: TRBD2
abundance: many
CDR3aa: CASSLLAGGPIEQFF
CDR3nt: TGCGCCAGCAGCTTACTAGCGGGAGGGCCAATTGAGCAGTTCTTC

j_gene: TRBJ2-1
v_gene: TRBV11-2
d_gene: TRBD2
abundance: medium-sized
CDR3aa: CASSHGTNYNEQFF
CDR3nt: TGTGCCAGCAGCCATGGGACTAACTACAATGAGCAGTTCTTC

j_gene: TRBJ2-3
v_gene: TRBV7-2
d_gene: TRBD2
abundance: many
CDR3aa: CASSFTSGSANTQYF
CDR3nt: TGTGCCAGCAGCTTTACTAGCGGGAGCGCAAATACGCAGTATTTT

j_gene: TRBJ2-3
v_gene: TRBV5-6
d_gene: .
abundance: medium-sized
CDR3aa: CASSFALDETQYF
CDR3nt: TGTGCCAGCAGCTTTGCTTTAGATGAAACGCAGTATTTT

j_gene: TRBJ2-5
v_gene: TRBV9
d_gene: .
abundance: many
CDR3aa: CASSVGVRETQYF
CDR3nt: TGTGCCAGCAGCGTGGGGGTAAGAGAGACCCAGTACTTC

j_gene: TRBJ2-1
v_gene: TRBV5-4
d_gene: .
abundance: many
CDR3aa: CASSARSSYNEQFF
CDR3nt: TGTGCCAGCAGCGCCCGTTCGTCCTACAATGAGCAGTTCTTC

j_gene: TRBJ2-5
v_gene: TRBV20-1
d_gene: TRBD1
abundance: many
CDR3aa: CSPRDRGETQYF
CDR3nt: TGCAGTCCCCGGGACAGGGGGGAGACCCAGTACTTC

j_gene: TRBJ1-5
v_gene: TRBV19
d_gene: .
abundance: medium-sized
CDR3aa: CASSLNIWTGINPQHF
CDR3nt: TGTGCCAGTAGCCTTAATATCTGGACGGGGATCAACCCCCAGCATTTT

j_gene: TRBJ2-1
v_gene: TRBV3-1
d_gene: TRBD2
abundance: many
CDR3aa: CASSHISGRAGNEQFF
CDR3nt: TGTGCCAGCAGCCATATTAGCGGGAGGGCCGGGAATGAGCAGTTCTTC

j_gene: TRBJ2-3
v_gene: TRBV5-6
d_gene: .
abundance: medium-sized
CDR3aa: CASSLAGGGRTDTQYF
CDR3nt: TGTGCCAGCAGCTTGGCCGGAGGGGGTCGCACAGATACGCAGTATTTT

j_gene: TRBJ2-3
v_gene: TRBV27
d_gene: TRBD1
abundance: many
CDR3aa: CASSSPNRGRADTQYF
CDR3nt: TGTGCCAGCAGTTCCCCAAACAGGGGGCGCGCAGATACGCAGTATTTT

j_gene: TRBJ2-6
v_gene: TRBV10-3
d_gene: .
abundance: medium-sized
CDR3aa: CAISERATGAGANVLTF
CDR3nt: TGTGCCATCAGTGAGAGGGCAACCGGTGCTGGGGCCAACGTCCTGACTTTC

j_gene: TRBJ2-2
v_gene: TRBV7-2
d_gene: .
abundance: .
CDR3aa: CASSYDRTNTGELFF
CDR3nt: TGTGCCAGCAGCTATGACAGGACGAACACCGGGGAGCTGTTTTTT

j_gene: TRBJ2-7
v_gene: TRBV27
d_gene: TRBD1
abundance: many
CDR3aa: CASSFRDRRYEQYF
CDR3nt: TGTGCCAGCAGTTTTAGGGACAGAAGATACGAGCAGTACTTC